A single sample gave rise to the 22 T cell receptor beta chains below, sequenced in a study of CD8 T cells in Susac syndrome. When the RNA was reverse transcribed, random hexamers were used with an input of about 0.45 to 1 ug. TCRdb reprocessed the immunoSEQ multiplex PCR reads with MiXCR, giving one entry per CDR3 protein. The data contain fewer than 85,000 distinct CDR3 sequences, approximately 94% of them singletons. Sequences were obtained from CD8+ T cells from PBMCs. Receptor source: a human donor with Susac syndrome.

The CDR3 bases are TGTGCCACCAGCTTAGGAGGACAGGGGGCCTACAATGAGCAGTTCTTC. Translation: CATSLGGQGAYNEQFF. The chain links TRBV15 to TRBJ2-1, with 10 nucleotides matching TRBD1. This CDR3 is 16 amino acids long. Unmatched junction bases numbered 6, after V lost 5 bases and J lost 2 bases. Germline CDR1 and CDR2: LNHNV and YYDKDF (reference sequence).

V and J are TRBV19 and TRBJ1-1, with TRBD1 as a possible D gene (5 bases). The CDR3 totals 15 residues. Germline CDR1 LNHDA, CDR2 SQIVND (reference sequence). Trimming shortened V by 9 bases and J by 1 base, and 18 bases separated the two germline ends. The CDR3 DNA is TGTGCCAGCCCAACAGACCAGGGAGGGAACACTGAAGCTTTCTTT. Translated, it gives CASPTDQGGNTEAFF. The full variable domain, its missing parts supplied by reference TRBV19 and TRBJ1-1, is DGGITQSPKYLFRKEGQNVTLSCEQNLNHDAMYWYRQDPGQGLRLIYYSQIVNDFQKGDIAEGYSVSREKKESFPLTVTSAQKNPTAFYLCASPTDQGGNTEAFFGQGTRLTVV.

V is TRBV10-3 and J is TRBJ1-1; D not certain. This CDR3 comprises 13 residues. The V end was cut by 2 bases, the J end by 0 bases, with 4 bases between. Germline V gene sequence: CDR1 ENHRY, CDR2 SYGVKD. CDR3 bases: TGTGCCATCAGTGAGGCTGTGAACACTGAAGCTTTCTTT. It translates to CAISEAVNTEAFF.

The chain employs TRBV12-3 or TRBV12-4 and TRBJ2-7, with a tentative D call TRBD2 (5 bases). Between the trimmed V and J ends, which lost 3 bases and 6 bases, there was a span of 12 bases. The CDR3 runs to 13 residues. The CDR3 DNA is TGTGCCAGCAGTTTGGCGGTGGGGAGCGAGCAGTACTTC. Residues: CASSLAVGSEQYF.

V and J are TRBV9 and TRBJ1-1; tentative D call: TRBD1 (6 bases). The germline V gene encodes CDR1 SGDLS and CDR2 YYNGEE. The length of the CDR3 is 16 residues. V was clipped by 3 bases and J by 0 bases, with 15 bases between them. The CDR3 spells CASSAQGSLMNTEAFF. CDR3 coding DNA: TGTGCCAGCAGCGCCCAGGGGTCCCTAATGAACACTGAAGCTTTCTTT. The variable domain in full, completed from reference TRBV9 and TRBJ1-1, reads DSGVTQTPKHLITATGQRVTLRCSPRSGDLSVYWYQQSLDQGLQFLIQYYNGEERAKGNILERFSAQQFPDLHSELNLSSLELGDSALYFCASSAQGSLMNTEAFFGQGTRLTVV.

The chain joins TRBV5-1 to TRBJ1-3; no definite D call. V was trimmed by 1 base and J by 0 bases, leaving 11 bases between them. Germline V CDR1 and CDR2: SGHRS, YFSETQ. The CDR3 is 16 amino acids. The CDR3 sequence is CASSLPGKDSGNTIYF. The CDR3, as DNA: TGCGCCAGCAGCTTGCCGGGGAAAGACTCTGGAAACACCATATATTTT. The whole variable domain, filled in from reference TRBV5-1 and TRBJ1-3, reads KAGVTQTPRYLIKTRGQQVTLSCSPISGHRSVSWYQQTPGQGLQFLFEYFSETQRNKGNFPGRFSGRQFSNSRSEMNVSTLELGDSALYLCASSLPGKDSGNTIYFGEGSWLTVV.

The gene calls are TRBV13 and TRBJ2-2; 7 bases map to TRBD1. The CDR3 has 13 amino acids. The trim removed 4 bases at V and 7 bases at J, leaving 3 bases unmatched. Germline V lookup: CDR1 PRHDT, CDR2 FYEKMQ (reference sequence). CDR3 in amino acids: CASSSRGHGELFF. Here the CDR3 DNA reads TGTGCCAGCAGCTCGAGGGGGCACGGGGAGCTGTTTTTT.

The rearrangement links TRBV12-3 or TRBV12-4 to TRBJ1-2; D is uncertain. The CDR3 is 12 amino acids. Trimming cost V 7 bases and J 8 bases, with 14 bases left between them. CDR3 DNA sequence: TGTGCCAGCACCCTCACCGGTGGCGGCTACACCTTC. Protein: CASTLTGGGYTF.

The chain carries TRBV9 and TRBJ1-5; no firm D call. With 0 bases removed from V and 2 bases from J, the gap between germline ends came to 6 bases. CDR3 size: 14 residues. The germline V gene encodes CDR1 SGDLS and CDR2 YYNGEE. In nucleotides, the CDR3 is TGTGCCAGCAGCGTAGACGGGGGCAATCAGCCCCAGCATTTT. Protein product: CASSVDGGNQPQHF.

The chain is built from TRBV12-3 or TRBV12-4 and TRBJ1-1, with D unclear. The CDR3 consists of 16 residues. Trimming stripped 5 bases from V and 5 bases from J, with 21 bases between. CDR3 loop: CASSRPDLSVGTEAFF. In DNA, the CDR3 is TGTGCCAGCAGTCGCCCGGACTTATCGGTGGGGACTGAAGCTTTCTTT.

This clonotype was seen only once. This chain connects TRBV20-1 to TRBJ2-4, with 14 bases lining up with TRBD2. With V trimmed by 0 bases and J by 9 bases, 7 bases remained unmatched. This CDR3 has 16 residues. Germline V lookup: CDR1 DFQATT, CDR2 SNEGSKA (reference sequence). CDR3 nucleotide sequence: TGCAGTGCTAGAGACGGGACTAGCGGGGGCGCTGGCATTCAGTACTTC. Amino acids: CSARDGTSGGAGIQYF.

The chain has TRBV9 and TRBJ2-3, with 9 bases identical to TRBD2. The CDR3 runs to 16 residues. Per germline, CDR1 SGDLS and CDR2 YYNGEE. V trimming: 3 bases; J trimming: 6 bases; junction bases outside the gene matches: 11. CDR3 protein: CASSGLTSGLRDTQYF. The DNA of the CDR3 is TGTGCCAGCAGCGGACTGACTAGCGGCCTGAGGGATACGCAGTATTTT.

The CDR3 spells CASSVDGSNPTDTQYF. The CDR3 DNA follows: TGTGCCAGCAGCGTCGATGGGTCGAACCCCACAGATACGCAGTATTTT. The V and J genes are TRBV13 and TRBJ2-3; D gene ambiguous. This CDR3 has 16 residues. Per germline, CDR1 PRHDT and CDR2 FYEKMQ (reference sequence). With 5 bases removed from V and 2 bases from J, the gap between germline ends came to 17 bases.

This chain connects TRBV5-6 to TRBJ2-5; TRBD1 matches at 11 bases. The germline V gene has CDR1 SGHDT and CDR2 YYEEEE. The V segment lost 4 bases and the J segment 9 bases; nucleotides outside the gene matches: 5. The CDR3 sequence is 13 residues long. The CDR3 DNA reads TGTGCCAGCAGCACCGGGACAGGGGGATCCCAGTACTTC. Protein sequence: CASSTGTGGSQYF.

This clonotype was seen a handful of times. The J gene is TRBJ2-1, the V gene TRBV27; no clear D. Trimming removed 5 bases at V and 0 bases at J, with 5 bases between. Germline V gives CDR1 MNHEY, CDR2 SMNVEV (reference sequence). This CDR3 spans 13 amino acids. The CDR3 sequence is CASSLSSYNEQFF. CDR3 sequence (DNA): TGTGCCAGCAGTCTGAGCTCCTACAATGAGCAGTTCTTC.

The V and J genes are TRBV28 and TRBJ2-7, with TRBD2 matching over 8 bases. The CDR3 is made up of 17 amino acids. From germline, CDR1 is MDHEN and CDR2 SYDVKM. V dropped 1 base and J dropped 1; count of bases not matched to a gene: 9. The CDR3 protein is CASSLSFAGGPSYEQYF. DNA of the CDR3: TGTGCCAGCAGTTTATCCTTCGCGGGGGGACCATCCTACGAGCAGTACTTC.

The V gene is TRBV7-9, the J gene TRBJ1-2, with D uncertain. This CDR3 has 14 amino acids. Germline V CDR1 and CDR2: SEHNR, FQNEAQ (reference sequence). The ends were cut back, 0 bases at V and 4 bases at J, with 9 bases in the middle. CDR3 in amino acids: CASSLAAAVYGYTF. DNA of the CDR3: TGTGCCAGCAGCTTAGCGGCGGCTGTCTATGGCTACACCTTC.

This chain's CDR3 is CASVQALAGTYEQYF. In nucleotides, the CDR3 is TGCGCCAGCGTGCAGGCACTAGCGGGGACCTACGAGCAGTACTTC. This chain links TRBV4-1 with TRBJ2-7; 10 bases are a match to TRBD2. The CDR3 spans 15 residues. From germline, CDR1 is MGHRA and CDR2 YSYEKL. The V and J ends lost 8 bases and 2 bases, in that order; junction bases with no gene match: 9.

The chain has TRBV27 and TRBJ1-6; D remains ambiguous. The ends were cut back, 8 bases at V and 7 bases at J, with 9 bases in the middle. Germline CDR1 is MNHEY and CDR2 is SMNVEV (reference sequence). This CDR3 region has 12 residues. The CDR3 DNA follows: TGTGCCAGCGGGCCGAAAAATTCACCCCTCCACTTT. It encodes CASGPKNSPLHF.

This chain links TRBV12-3 or TRBV12-4 with TRBJ2-2; D possibly corresponds to TRBD1 (6 bases). CDR3 size: 17 residues. The V gene lost 6 bases and the J gene lost 0 bases, with 17 bases spanning the gap. CDR3 amino acids: CASSTGYPITNTGELFF. The CDR3 bases are TGTGCCAGCAGCACAGGGTATCCCATAACGAACACCGGGGAGCTGTTTTTT.

The rearrangement uses TRBV6-1 and TRBJ2-2; D is possibly TRBD1 or TRBD2 (5 bases each). The CDR3 has 15 residues. The V gene lost 2 bases and the J gene lost 6 bases, with 13 bases spanning the gap. Germline V gene lookup returns CDR1 MNHNS and CDR2 SASEGT. CDR3 DNA sequence: TGTGCCAGCAGTGAAACTCCTTCGGGACCCGGGGAGCTGTTTTTT. It specifies CASSETPSGPGELFF.

The chain joins TRBV3-1 to TRBJ2-2, with D perhaps TRBD1 (6 bases). Germline V gives CDR1 LGHDT, CDR2 YNNKEL (reference sequence). V shed 3 bases and J shed 7 bases, with 9 bases lying between them. The CDR3 runs to 13 residues. The CDR3: CASSQGAGGELFF. The CDR3 bases are TGTGCCAGCAGCCAGGGGGCTGGCGGGGAGCTGTTTTTT.